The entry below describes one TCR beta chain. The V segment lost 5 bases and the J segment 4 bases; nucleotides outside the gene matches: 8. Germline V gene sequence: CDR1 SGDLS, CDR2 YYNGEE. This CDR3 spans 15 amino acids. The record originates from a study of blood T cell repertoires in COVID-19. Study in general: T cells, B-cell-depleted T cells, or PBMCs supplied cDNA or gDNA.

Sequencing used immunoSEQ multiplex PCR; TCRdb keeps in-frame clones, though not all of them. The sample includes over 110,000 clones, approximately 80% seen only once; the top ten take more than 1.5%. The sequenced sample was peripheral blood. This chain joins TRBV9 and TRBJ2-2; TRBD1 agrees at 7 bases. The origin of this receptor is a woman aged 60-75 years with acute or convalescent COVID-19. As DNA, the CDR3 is TGTGCCAGCAGTCACGACAGGGACCTCACCGGGGAGCTGTTTTTT. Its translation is CASSHDRDLTGELFF.